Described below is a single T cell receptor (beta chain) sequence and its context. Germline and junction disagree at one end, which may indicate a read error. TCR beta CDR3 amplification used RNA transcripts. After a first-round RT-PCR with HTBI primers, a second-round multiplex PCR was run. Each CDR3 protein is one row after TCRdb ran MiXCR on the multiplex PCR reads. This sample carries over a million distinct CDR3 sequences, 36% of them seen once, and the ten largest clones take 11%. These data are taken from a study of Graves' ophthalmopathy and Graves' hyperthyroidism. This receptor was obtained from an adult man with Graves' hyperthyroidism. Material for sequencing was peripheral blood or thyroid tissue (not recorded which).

The CDR3 region is CASSEGSSVETQYF. As DNA, the CDR3 is TGTGCCAGCAGTGAAGGGAGTTCGGTAGAGACCCAGTACTTC. This rearrangement joins TRBV10-3 to TRBJ2-5; possible D gene TRBD2, 5 bases. CDR1 and CDR2 from the germline V gene are ENHRY and SYGVKD. The length of the CDR3 is 14 residues.